The 11 T cell receptor beta chains reported below all come from one sample, sequenced in a study of PD-1 blockade in classical Hodgkin lymphoma. Clones were read by immunoSEQ multiplex PCR, and TCRdb kept only the in-frame ones, dropping some. The table records around 31,000 clones, about three quarters of them present only once. All trial patients relapsed after autologous stem cell transplantation. The specimen was peripheral blood mononuclear cells (PBMCs), collected before the second cycle of nivolumab. All receptors derive from a human donor with classical Hodgkin lymphoma.

DNA of the CDR3: TGTGCCAGCAGTTACCGTACTATCGGTCCGAACACTGAAGCTTTCTTT. Protein: CASSYRTIGPNTEAFF. The rearrangement links TRBV6-5 to TRBJ1-1; D call uncertain. Germline assignment: CDR1 MNHEY and CDR2 SVGAGI. The length of the CDR3 is 16 residues. The V end lost 2 bases, the J end lost 1 base, and 14 bases lay between the germline ends.

The gene calls are TRBV7-2 and TRBJ1-1; 8 nucleotides match TRBD1. CDR1 and CDR2 from the germline V gene are SGHTA and FQGNSA. J gave up 1 base and V 8 bases, and 6 bases lay outside the gene matches. This CDR3 contains 14 residues. DNA of the CDR3: TGTGCCAGCCTCCGGGACAGGTGGAACACTGAAGCTTTCTTT. Translating gives CASLRDRWNTEAFF.

V gene TRBV7-6 combines with J gene TRBJ2-6; no firm D call. V dropped 5 bases and J dropped 0 bases, with 8 bases sitting between them. This CDR3 has 15 amino acids. Germline CDR1 reads SGHVS; CDR2 reads FNYEAQ. The CDR3 protein is CASSPRISGANVLTF. DNA of the CDR3: TGTGCCAGCAGCCCTCGGATCTCTGGGGCCAACGTCCTGACTTTC.

This chain joins TRBV5-1 and TRBJ2-1; 8 bases align to TRBD2. Germline V CDR1 and CDR2: SGHRS, YFSETQ. J was trimmed by 4 bases and V by 5 bases; bases with no gene match: 8. The CDR3 has 15 amino acids. CDR3: CASRPPGGTYNEQFF. CDR3 DNA: TGCGCCAGCAGACCCCCGGGAGGGACTTACAATGAGCAGTTCTTC.

The chain carries TRBV27 and TRBJ1-6; TRBD1 might be the D (5 bases). The V end was cut by 2 bases, the J end by 7 bases, with 12 bases between. Germline V gives CDR1 MNHEY, CDR2 SMNVEV (reference sequence). CDR3 length equals 15 residues. The CDR3 sequence is CASSLGQGDNSPLHF. The CDR3 DNA follows: TGTGCCAGCAGTTTAGGCCAGGGCGACAATTCACCCCTCCACTTT.

V usage is TRBV19 and J usage is TRBJ1-5; possibly TRBD1 for D (6 bases). Trimming pared 10 bases from V and 9 bases from J, leaving 16 bases between. This CDR3 is 12 amino acids long. From germline, CDR1 is LNHDA and CDR2 SQIVND (reference sequence). CDR3 loop: CATGQPDWPQHF. The DNA of the CDR3 is TGTGCCACCGGACAGCCGGATTGGCCCCAGCATTTT. Together with reference TRBV19 and TRBJ1-5, the CDR3 gives the full variable domain: DGGITQSPKYLFRKEGQNVTLSCEQNLNHDAMYWYRQDPGQGLRLIYYSQIVNDFQKGDIAEGYSVSREKKESFPLTVTSAQKNPTAFYLCATGQPDWPQHFGDGTRLSIL.

The rearrangement uses TRBV4-3 and TRBJ1-3, with 9 nucleotides matching TRBD1. The junction had 3 bases not matched to a gene; V was cut back by 0 bases and J by 3 bases. The germline V gene has CDR1 LGHNA and CDR2 YSLEER. This CDR3 contains 16 residues. The DNA of the CDR3 is TGCGCCAGCAGCCAAGAACAGGGGGCAGGTGGAAACACCATATATTTT. Residues: CASSQEQGAGGNTIYF.

This chain uses TRBV25-1 with TRBJ1-1, with 7 bases matching TRBD1. After removal of 5 bases from V and 0 bases from J, the junction contained 6 bases not matched to a gene. Germline V gene data show CDR1 as MGHDK and CDR2 as SYGVNS. This CDR3 spans 15 amino acids. Here the CDR3 DNA reads TGTGCCAGCAGTTTTAGGGGGCTCATGAACACTGAAGCTTTCTTT. Its translation: CASSFRGLMNTEAFF.

This chain connects TRBV28 to TRBJ1-6, with unresolved D. There are 11 residues in the CDR3. The V and J ends lost 9 bases and 7 bases respectively, with 7 bases between them. Germline CDR1 and CDR2: MDHEN and SYDVKM. The CDR3 loop is CASGWNSPLHF. CDR3 DNA: TGTGCCAGTGGTTGGAATTCACCCCTCCACTTT.

The chain links TRBV28 to TRBJ1-6; possibly TRBD1 for D (6 bases). Looked up from germline, CDR1 is MDHEN and CDR2 is SYDVKM. CDR3 length: 17 amino acids. V lost 4 bases, J lost 0 bases, and 13 bases lay in between. The CDR3 DNA follows: TGTGCCAGCAGTTACCATCAGGGGAGCTCCTATAATTCACCCCTCCACTTT. As protein: CASSYHQGSSYNSPLHF.

This chain joins TRBV6-6 and TRBJ2-7, with 12 bases aligning to TRBD2. Looked up from germline, CDR1 is MNHNY and CDR2 is SVGAGI (reference sequence). V was clipped by 10 bases and J by 5 bases; unmatched bases: 3. This CDR3 contains 12 residues. The CDR3 DNA is TGTGCCACCAGGACTAGCGGGAACGAGCAGTACTTC. Residues: CATRTSGNEQYF.